The clone carrying this T cell receptor (beta chain) was detected once. Its antigen is not known. This CDR3 has 20 amino acids. The germline V and J ends were trimmed by 0 bases and 4 bases, with 27 bases remaining between them. CDR1 and CDR2 from the germline V gene are SGHNT and YENEEA. Clones were read by immunoSEQ multiplex PCR, and TCRdb kept only the in-frame ones, dropping some. The repertoire has approximately 94,000 clones, around 90% of them found once; the top ten carry 1.5% to 2%. The sample belongs to a study of T cell responses to AZD1222 COVID-19 vaccine. Points from the study as a whole: Donors were chiefly white British, with a greater number of females, and clonal diversity was perhaps underestimated. Spike-spanning, vaccine-associated CD4 TCRs were dominant at 160-218 and 743-854.

The chain is built from TRBV11-3 and TRBJ1-1, with a possible D match to TRBD1 (5 bases). The sequencing used peripheral blood, collected on day 0 of AZD1222 vaccination. The sequence was collected from an adult in good health. The CDR3 is CASSLDPLLVTEPWGTEAFF. In DNA form, the CDR3 reads TGTGCCAGCAGCTTAGATCCTCTCCTGGTGACAGAGCCTTGGGGCACTGAAGCTTTCTTT.